This entry lists 28 T cell receptor beta chains sequenced from one sample in a study of blood T cell repertoires in COVID-19. Generated by immunoSEQ multiplex PCR, the TCRdb table keeps only in-frame clones and is missing some. Counted here are roughly 250,000 clones, 87% occurring once; the ten biggest clones make up 7.2%. Sample: peripheral blood. These TCRs come from a man between 60 and 75 years old who had recovered from COVID-19.

The J gene is TRBJ1-6, the V gene TRBV14; D perhaps matches TRBD1 (5 bases). Trimming removed 4 bases at V and 0 bases at J, with 16 bases between. This CDR3 spans 18 amino acids. Germline values: CDR1 SGHDN, CDR2 FVKESK. The CDR3 nucleotides are TGTGCCAGCAGCCCAACACGACAGAAAAGCTCCTATAATTCACCCCTCCACTTT. Translation gives CASSPTRQKSSYNSPLHF.

V gene TRBV9 combines with J gene TRBJ2-7; possible D gene TRBD1, 6 bases. V was pared by 4 bases and J by 0 bases, with 11 bases between. In germline, CDR1 is SGDLS, CDR2 YYNGEE. The CDR3 has 14 amino acids. The CDR3 DNA reads TGTGCCAGCAGCATGCGACAGGTCTCCTACGAGCAGTACTTC. Its translation: CASSMRQVSYEQYF.

The J gene is TRBJ2-1, the V gene TRBV5-1; TRBD2 aligns across 7 bases. The CDR3 totals 15 residues. The V gene's germline CDR1 is SGHRS and CDR2 YFSETQ. The V gene end was trimmed by 7 bases and the J gene end by 5 bases; junction bases not matched to a gene: 12. DNA for the CDR3: TGCGCCAGCGGCCTATCGGGGGGACGCAACAATGAGCAGTTCTTC. Translated: CASGLSGGRNNEQFF.

The rearrangement links TRBV7-9 to TRBJ2-5; TRBD1 is a possible D gene (8 bases). Germline V lookup: CDR1 SEHNR, CDR2 FQNEAQ (reference sequence). The CDR3 extends over 16 amino acids. V shed 1 base and J shed 3 bases, with 15 bases lying between them. DNA for the CDR3: TGTGCCAGCAGCTTAGAACAGGGGGGGCTCAAAGAGACCCAGTACTTC. Protein sequence: CASSLEQGGLKETQYF.

The genes are TRBV28 and TRBJ2-2; a possible D gene is TRBD1 (6 bases). The CDR3 is made up of 15 amino acids. Germline V lookup: CDR1 MDHEN, CDR2 SYDVKM. V was shortened by 3 bases and J by 3 bases, with 11 bases between the two germline ends. CDR3 DNA: TGTGCCAGCAGTTTTGGGGGCGCAGACACCGGGGAGCTGTTTTTT. It encodes CASSFGGADTGELFF. The variable domain in full, completed from reference TRBV28 and TRBJ2-2, reads DVKVTQSSRYLVKRTGEKVFLECVQDMDHENMFWYRQDPGLGLRLIYFSYDVKMKEKGDIPEGYSVSREKKERFSLILESASTNQTSMYLCASSFGGADTGELFFGEGSRLTVL.

CDR3 in DNA: TGTGCCACCAGTGATCCGGGGACAGGTCCTCAGCCCCAGCATTTT. Translated: CATSDPGTGPQPQHF. The chain combines TRBV24-1 with TRBJ1-5; 8 bases line up with TRBD1. CDR1 KGHDR and CDR2 SFDVKD come from the germline V gene. Trimming cost V 3 bases and J 6 bases; bases outside gene matches: 6. The CDR3 loop spans 15 amino acids.

This clone was seen more than once but under ten times. This chain uses TRBV5-8 with TRBJ1-1; 11 bases are shared with TRBD1. The CDR3 totals 16 residues. Germline lookup yields CDR1 SGHTS and CDR2 YDEGEE. V shed 5 bases, J shed 11 bases, and the junction held 17 bases outside the gene matches. The CDR3 DNA reads as TGTGCCAGCAGTAAATGGACAGGGGGCGCGTCCCGGATCGCTTTCTTT. Translating gives CASSKWTGGASRIAFF.

This chain uses TRBV3-1 (or the pseudogene TRBV3-2) with TRBJ2-2; possibly TRBD1 for D (5 bases). The V and J ends lost 0 bases and 5 bases respectively, with 13 bases between them. The CDR3 length is 16 residues. The germline V gene encodes CDR1 LGHDT and CDR2 YNNKEL (reference sequence). For the CDR3, the DNA is TGTGCCAGCAGCCAAGATTCAAGCAGGGTGACCGGGGAGCTGTTTTTT. This codes for CASSQDSSRVTGELFF.

J is TRBJ1-2 and V is TRBV20-1; weak D call: TRBD1 (6 bases). The CDR3 length is 17 residues. Trimming pared 3 bases from V and 4 bases from J, leaving 24 bases between. The germline gives CDR1 DFQATT, CDR2 SNEGSKA (reference sequence). DNA of the CDR3: TGCAGTGCTAGTACCCCCCCCGGGACAACAAGGGGCTATGGCTACACCTTC. This translates into CSASTPPGTTRGYGYTF.

The chain has TRBV5-1 and TRBJ1-1; no firm D call. Germline CDR1 SGHRS, CDR2 YFSETQ. This CDR3 comprises 14 residues. The V end lost 0 bases, the J end lost 1 base, and 7 bases lay between the germline ends. The CDR3 region has the DNA TGCGCCAGCAGCTTGGCTTTCAGGAACACTGAAGCTTTCTTT. Translation gives CASSLAFRNTEAFF.

Here the CDR3 reads CASSESLGNTEAFF. The CDR3 DNA is TGTGCCAGCAGTGAAAGTCTAGGGAACACTGAAGCTTTCTTT. The J gene is TRBJ1-1, the V gene TRBV6-1; unclear D gene. Trimming cost V 2 bases and J 1 base, with 8 bases left between them. In germline, CDR1 is MNHNS, CDR2 SASEGT. The CDR3 loop spans 14 amino acids.

The rearrangement links TRBV6-5 to TRBJ2-2; perhaps TRBD1 as D (6 bases). With 4 bases removed from V and 5 bases from J, the gap between germline ends came to 14 bases. The CDR3 runs 15 residues. Germline lookup yields CDR1 MNHEY and CDR2 SVGAGI. In DNA, the CDR3 is TGTGCCAGCAGTTCGACCATTACAGGGACCGGGGAGCTGTTTTTT. It encodes CASSSTITGTGELFF.

V and J are TRBV24-1 and TRBJ1-2, with D unresolved. The CDR3 covers 12 residues. CDR1 and CDR2 (germline): KGHDR, SFDVKD. V was pared by 1 base and J by 6 bases, with 5 bases between. This CDR3 reads CATSDLTDGYTF. CDR3 nucleotides: TGTGCCACCAGTGATTTAACAGATGGCTACACCTTC.

The table lists this clone with a few counts. The chain couples TRBV5-1 to TRBJ1-1; D call uncertain. CDR3 length equals 14 residues. The ends were cut back, 1 base at V and 2 bases at J, with 9 bases in the middle. Germline V gene sequence: CDR1 SGHRS, CDR2 YFSETQ. CDR3 nucleotides: TGCGCCAGCAGCTTGACCTCGGGAAACACTGAAGCTTTCTTT. Translation gives CASSLTSGNTEAFF.

The chain carries TRBV5-8 and TRBJ1-1, with TRBD1 identical over 7 bases. The germline V gene encodes CDR1 SGHTS and CDR2 YDEGEE. The CDR3 loop spans 15 amino acids. The J segment lost 1 base and the V segment lost 4 bases, leaving 7 bases of the junction unmatched. The CDR3 nucleotides are TGTGCCAGCAGCGCGGGACAGCGGAAGAACACTGAAGCTTTCTTT. It encodes CASSAGQRKNTEAFF.

This clone was picked up one time. The chain combines TRBV30 with TRBJ2-2; D call uncertain. This CDR3 spans 13 amino acids. Germline loops: CDR1 GTSNPN, CDR2 SVGIG (reference sequence). The V end was cut by 2 bases, the J end by 9 bases, with 13 bases between. The CDR3 coding sequence is TGTGCCTGGAGTATGGTCGGGTCCCGGGAGCTGTTTTTT. Its protein is CAWSMVGSRELFF.

The rearrangement uses TRBV9 and TRBJ1-3; TRBD1 agrees at 9 bases. J was trimmed by 2 bases and V by 3 bases; bases with no gene match: 3. The CDR3 length is 15 residues. CDR1 SGDLS and CDR2 YYNGEE come from the germline V gene. The CDR3 loop is CASSAGTGTGNTIYF. In DNA, the CDR3 is TGTGCCAGCAGCGCCGGGACAGGGACTGGAAACACCATATATTTT.

The chain links TRBV12-5 to TRBJ1-3; D is uncertain. Germline CDR1 and CDR2: LGHNT and FRNRAP. This CDR3 has 12 residues. V shed 6 bases and J shed 3 bases, with 6 bases lying between them. Written as DNA, the CDR3 is TGTGCTAGTGGCCGGGGTGGAAACACCATATATTTT. This translates into CASGRGGNTIYF.

The rearrangement uses TRBV20-1 and TRBJ1-5; D might be TRBD1 (5 bases). The CDR3 contains 14 residues. Germline V gene lookup returns CDR1 DFQATT and CDR2 SNEGSKA (reference sequence). The V gene lost 3 bases and the J gene lost 0 bases, with 9 bases spanning the gap. The CDR3 reads CSASPQGSNQPQHF. The CDR3, as DNA: TGCAGTGCTAGTCCCCAGGGTAGCAATCAGCCCCAGCATTTT.

The chain recombines TRBV7-9 with TRBJ1-3; tentative D call: TRBD1 (6 bases). The CDR3 spans 16 residues. V shed 2 bases and J shed 4 bases, with 15 bases lying between them. Germline lookup yields CDR1 SEHNR and CDR2 FQNEAQ (reference sequence). The CDR3 loop is CASSLYRVQSGNTIYF. The CDR3 region has the DNA TGTGCCAGCAGCTTATACAGGGTACAGTCGGGAAACACCATATATTTT.

This sequence joins TRBV7-2 and TRBJ1-4, with a tentative D call TRBD1 (6 bases). From germline, CDR1 is SGHTA and CDR2 FQGNSA. The ends were cut back, 3 bases at V and 11 bases at J, with 16 bases in the middle. The CDR3 sequence is 14 residues long. CDR3 residues: CASSFASQGEKLFF. The CDR3 DNA follows: TGTGCCAGCAGCTTCGCCTCACAGGGAGAGAAACTGTTTTTT.

The chain employs TRBV30 and TRBJ1-3; 9 nucleotides match TRBD1. Germline CDR1 reads GTSNPN; CDR2 reads SVGIG (reference sequence). This CDR3 has 17 amino acids. J gave up 2 bases and V 2 bases, and 10 bases lay outside the gene matches. The CDR3 reads CAWSLILGQGPGNTIYF. The CDR3 DNA follows: TGTGCCTGGAGTCTCATACTGGGACAGGGACCTGGAAACACCATATATTTT.

This clone was observed a few times. The chain has TRBV6-6 and TRBJ2-6; D unclear. Trimming stripped 8 bases from V and 1 base from J, with 6 bases between. The CDR3 totals 13 residues. From germline, CDR1 is MNHNY and CDR2 SVGAGI (reference sequence). The CDR3 region is CASERSGANVLTF. The CDR3 bases are TGTGCCAGCGAGAGGTCTGGGGCCAACGTCCTGACTTTC.

The sample holds a few counts of this clone. This CDR3 is CASSLEGASSGYTF. Written as DNA, the CDR3 is TGTGCCAGCAGCTTGGAGGGGGCAAGCTCTGGCTACACCTTC. The chain employs TRBV5-4 and TRBJ1-2; 7 bases are shared with TRBD1. V lost 0 bases to trimming and J lost 7 bases; unmatched junction nucleotides: 6. CDR1 and CDR2 from the germline V gene are SGHNT and YYREEE (reference sequence). The CDR3 contains 14 residues.

The count of this clone is one. This rearrangement joins TRBV7-9 to TRBJ2-2; 9 bases line up with TRBD2. The CDR3 consists of 16 residues. Germline values: CDR1 SEHNR, CDR2 FQNEAQ (reference sequence). V lost 3 bases, J lost 4 bases, and 6 bases stayed unmatched. CDR3 DNA: TGTGCCAGCAGCTTGTCCCTAGCGGGGTCCACCGGGGAGCTGTTTTTT. Amino acids: CASSLSLAGSTGELFF.

This clone was counted a single time. The V call is TRBV6-5, the J call TRBJ1-5; no definite D call. V gave up 7 bases and J gave up 6 bases, with 13 bases separating them. From germline, CDR1 is MNHEY and CDR2 SVGAGI. The CDR3 contains 13 residues. CDR3 nucleotide sequence: TGTGCCAGCATTATGGCGGTTGGTCAGCCCCAGCATTTT. Translated, it gives CASIMAVGQPQHF.

J is TRBJ2-3 and V is TRBV9; 10 nucleotides align to TRBD2. The CDR3 covers 19 residues. Germline V lookup: CDR1 SGDLS, CDR2 YYNGEE. The V segment lost 0 bases and the J segment 6 bases; nucleotides outside the gene matches: 16. The CDR3 protein is CASSVGTSGTFRGADTQYF. The CDR3 nucleotides read TGTGCCAGCAGCGTAGGGACTAGCGGTACCTTTCGGGGGGCCGATACGCAGTATTTT. Full variable domain (missing parts from reference TRBV9 and TRBJ2-3): DSGVTQTPKHLITATGQRVTLRCSPRSGDLSVYWYQQSLDQGLQFLIQYYNGEERAKGNILERFSAQQFPDLHSELNLSSLELGDSALYFCASSVGTSGTFRGADTQYFGPGTRLTVL.

The chain joins TRBV6-5 to TRBJ2-7; 8 nucleotides line up with TRBD2. The V gene end was trimmed by 6 bases and the J gene end by 5 bases; junction bases not matched to a gene: 3. Germline V CDR1 and CDR2: MNHEY, SVGAGI. This CDR3 is 12 amino acids long. CDR3 residues: CASSRGGDEQYF. In DNA form, the CDR3 reads TGTGCCAGCAGCCGGGGGGGCGACGAGCAGTACTTC.